This T cell receptor (beta chain) stems from a study of cytomegalovirus exposure and HLA in healthy donors. The study's findings and limits: What was likely a sequencing artifact was a cluster of highly shared sequence variants. The authors later found TCR association rates varying by HLA locus, with DRB1 most and HLA-C fewest. Earlier analysis found most TCR beta V segments productive about 87% or about 30% of the time.

Details on this clone: Its target is unknown.

CDR1 is SGDLS, CDR2 YYNGEE, per germline. CDR3 length: 15 residues. V lost 0 bases, J lost 2 bases, and 10 bases lay in between. Use of 60 Vbeta and 13 Jbeta primers characterized the PCR. Original processing methods: Later, 80 million or so unique TCR beta chains were counted in an analysis, and some 11 million of them were shared. Libraries were prepared by immunoSEQ multiplex PCR; TCRdb keeps only in-frame clonotypes and omits some of them. V, J and clone size are taken as reported in that table, and D and trimming were inferred from the DNA itself. The sample holds more than 110,000 clones, about 78% seen once.

The chain recombines TRBV9 with TRBJ2-3; D remains unclear. The receptor's source is a man between 40 and 49 years old in good health and CMV-seropositive. The sample consisted of PBMCs. The CDR3 coding sequence is TGTGCCAGCAGCGTAGGACTGATTTCCACAGATACGCAGTATTTT. It encodes CASSVGLISTDTQYF.